This entry lists 2 T cell receptor beta chains sequenced from one sample in a study of identical twins. In TCRdb, the 5' RACE reads were re-called with MiXCR into one record per CDR3 protein. The sample has approximately 490,000 distinct CDR3 sequences, around 24% seen once. In addition, the sample was reused for a study of yellow fever vaccine responses in identical twins.

Sequenced input: CD4+ T cells sorted from blood. The origin of the receptors is a woman aged 18-35 years in good health.

This clonotype was observed many times. The J gene is TRBJ2-7, the V gene TRBV19; no definite D call. Trimming pared 3 bases from V and 5 bases from J, leaving 8 bases between. This CDR3 has 12 amino acids. Germline V gene lookup returns CDR1 LNHDA and CDR2 SQIVND (reference sequence). The CDR3 spells CASSILGHEQYF. The CDR3 coding sequence is TGTGCCAGTAGTATTCTAGGCCACGAGCAGTACTTC.

V gene TRBV28 combines with J gene TRBJ2-7; TRBD2 might be the D (5 bases). Germline loops: CDR1 MDHEN, CDR2 SYDVKM. V was pared by 5 bases and J by 11 bases, with 16 bases between. CDR3 length equals 12 residues. CDR3 bases: TGTGCCAGCAGTCTCATGGACTCTCAGGAGTACTTC. Encoded protein: CASSLMDSQEYF.